This T cell receptor beta chain is from a study of T cell changes during pregnancy in multiple sclerosis. Using immunoSEQ multiplex PCR, the repertoire was profiled, and TCRdb retains in-frame clones only, with some absent. The profile shows some 40,000 clones, roughly 90% of them singletons. V was trimmed by 10 bases and J by 4 bases, leaving 13 bases between them. The CDR3 is 12 residues long. CDR1 is SNHLY and CDR2 is FYNNEI in the germline V gene. The sample was CD8+ T cells from peripheral blood mononuclear cells, taken before pregnancy. The TCR was taken from a female donor with multiple sclerosis, enrolled in a pregnancy study. The J gene is TRBJ1-2, the V gene TRBV2; D perhaps matches TRBD1 (5 bases). The CDR3 loop reads CATREGAYGYTF. Here the CDR3 DNA reads TGTGCCACCAGGGAGGGCGCCTATGGCTACACCTTC.